The 21 T cell receptor beta chains below all came from one sample that was sequenced in a study of blood T cells in healthy people across ages. Combining a sample-barcoded 5' primer with a J-beta primer mix, a second PCR ran for about 6 to 12 cycles. TCRdb reanalysed the 5' RACE reads using MiXCR and keeps one entry per CDR3 protein. The table includes 250,000 to 300,000 distinct CDR3 sequences, about 25% detected once. Sequencing was done on a sample of blood. The origin of the receptors is a woman aged 70-85 years in good health.

This clonotype was seen many times. The chain joins TRBV4-3 to TRBJ1-5; D unclear. CDR3 length: 16 amino acids. Germline V CDR1 and CDR2: LGHNA, YSLEER. The ends were cut back, 0 bases at V and 3 bases at J, with 12 bases in the middle. Here the CDR3 reads CASSQDVNRPNQPQHF. The CDR3 bases are TGCGCCAGCAGCCAAGATGTGAACAGACCCAATCAGCCCCAGCATTTT.

The gene calls are TRBV7-2 and TRBJ2-5; D uncertain. The J call is uncertain, as TRBJ2-7 better fits the DNA end. The length of the CDR3 is 15 residues. Germline CDR1 and CDR2: SGHTA and FQGNSA. As DNA, the CDR3 is TGTGCCAGCAGCTCTAAGATAGGCATTGCCTACGAGCAGTACTTC. Amino acid sequence: CASSSKIGIAYEQYF.

This clonotype has just a few counts. The chain recombines TRBV12-3 or TRBV12-4 with TRBJ1-4; tentative D call: TRBD1 (5 bases). The CDR3 consists of 13 residues. The V end was cut by 3 bases, the J end by 8 bases, with 10 bases between. CDR3 coding DNA: TGTGCCAGCAGTTTGAGGGACGGGGAAAAACTGTTTTTT. This encodes CASSLRDGEKLFF.

The rearrangement joins TRBV20-1 to TRBJ2-5; 9 nucleotides line up with TRBD2. The V and J ends lost 0 bases and 5 bases, in that order; junction bases with no gene match: 10. Germline lookup yields CDR1 DFQATT and CDR2 SNEGSKA (reference sequence). There are 16 residues in the CDR3. The CDR3 nucleotides read TGCAGTGCTAGAGATTCCCTAGCGGGGAGGAAGGAGACCCAGTACTTC. Its protein is CSARDSLAGRKETQYF.

This chain connects TRBV24-1 to TRBJ2-1; 9 bases are shared with TRBD2. V dropped 3 bases and J dropped 5; count of bases not matched to a gene: 10. This CDR3 has 17 residues. Germline V gene data show CDR1 as KGHDR and CDR2 as SFDVKD. In DNA form, the CDR3 reads TGTGCCACCAGTGATCCTAGCGGGAAGGAAAGAGACAATGAGCAGTTCTTC. This encodes CATSDPSGKERDNEQFF.

This clonotype has only a few counts. The chain uses TRBV7-4 and TRBJ2-1; D uncertain. This CDR3 contains 14 residues. Germline V gene lookup returns CDR1 SGHVT and CDR2 SQSDAQ. Trimming stripped 5 bases from V and 3 bases from J, with 11 bases between. CDR3 DNA sequence: TGTGCCAGCAGCCCAAAACGTTTCTACAATGAGCAGTTCTTC. It is translated as CASSPKRFYNEQFF. The full variable domain, rest sourced from reference TRBV7-4 and TRBJ2-1, is GAGVSQSPRYKVAKRGRDVALRCDSISGHVTLYWYRQTLGQGSEVLTYSQSDAQRDKSGRPSGRFSAERPERSVSTLKIQRTEQGDSAVYLCASSPKRFYNEQFFGPGTRLTVL.

The genes are TRBV6-6 and TRBJ1-3; D is perhaps TRBD1 (6 bases). CDR1 MNHNY and CDR2 SVGAGI come from the germline V gene (reference sequence). The CDR3 loop spans 17 amino acids. The V and J ends lost 7 bases and 2 bases respectively, with 21 bases between them. CDR3 loop: CASTPPGGMNTGNTIYF. Written as DNA, the CDR3 is TGTGCCAGCACCCCCCCGGGGGGCATGAACACTGGAAACACCATATATTTT.

Points on this clonotype: Since a much larger clone is just one base distant, this may be a read error. No conserved phenylalanine or tryptophan ends this CDR3, so it is likely a read error. The chain carries TRBV5-6 and TRBJ1-1; 10 bases are shared with TRBD1. V lost 4 bases to trimming and J lost 6 bases; unmatched junction nucleotides: 15. This CDR3 has 17 amino acids. The germline V gene encodes CDR1 SGHDT and CDR2 YYEEEE. CDR3 loop: CASSRARSGQGSPEAFS. The CDR3 bases are TGTGCCAGCAGCCGGGCGAGGTCGGGACAGGGGTCTCCTGAAGCTTTCTCT.

The rearrangement links TRBV4-2 to TRBJ2-1, with unresolved D. The V end was cut by 4 bases, the J end by 6 bases, with 13 bases between. This CDR3 has 14 amino acids. Germline CDR1 reads LGHNA; CDR2 reads YNFKEQ. The CDR3 DNA sequence: TGTGCCAGCAGCCCACGGGTGTCCGTCAATGAGCAGTTCTTC. Translated: CASSPRVSVNEQFF.

This clonotype was observed a handful of times. One junction end disagrees with the germline gene, perhaps due to a read error. J is TRBJ2-5 and V is TRBV6-2 or TRBV6-3; perhaps TRBD2 as D (5 bases). This CDR3 comprises 14 residues. Germline V lookup: CDR1 MNHEY, CDR2 SVGEGT. The CDR3 reads CASSMDGRSNERFF. In DNA form, the CDR3 reads TGTGCCAGCTCTATGGACGGACGATCCAATGAGCGGTTCTTC.

To note about this clonotype: Given the absence of the conserved phenylalanine or tryptophan at the CDR3 end, a read error is likely. The chain combines TRBV20-1 with TRBJ1-1; TRBD1 agrees at 8 bases. This CDR3 is built from 14 residues. The V segment lost 3 bases and the J segment 3 bases; nucleotides outside the gene matches: 6. Germline values: CDR1 DFQATT, CDR2 SNEGSKA (reference sequence). The CDR3 sequence: CSASNQGADTEAFS. The CDR3 DNA reads as TGCAGTGCTAGTAATCAGGGGGCGGACACTGAAGCTTTCTCT.

The sample holds a few counts of this clonotype. The chain has TRBV5-1 and TRBJ2-7; TRBD2 matches 9 bases. Germline V gives CDR1 SGHRS, CDR2 YFSETQ. The ends lost 5 bases at V and 3 bases at J; junction bases unmatched: 9. The CDR3 spans 15 residues. CDR3 sequence reads: CASRPAIAGDYEQYF. The CDR3, as DNA: TGCGCCAGCAGACCGGCAATAGCGGGAGACTACGAGCAGTACTTC.

This clonotype was found a few times. This chain connects TRBV3-1 to TRBJ2-5; 10 nucleotides match TRBD1. V was clipped by 4 bases and J by 2 bases; unmatched bases: 4. This CDR3 is built from 15 residues. The V gene's germline CDR1 is LGHDT and CDR2 YNNKEL (reference sequence). The CDR3 loop reads CASSRGTGVQETQYF. CDR3 in DNA: TGTGCCAGCAGCCGGGGGACAGGGGTACAAGAGACCCAGTACTTC.

In this sample, this clonotype turned up a few times. The chain couples TRBV6-2 or TRBV6-3 to TRBJ1-1; unclear D gene. The V gene lost 5 bases and the J gene lost 0 bases, with 13 bases spanning the gap. The CDR3 has 15 residues. Germline V gene lookup returns CDR1 MNHEY and CDR2 SVGEGT. CDR3 nucleotides: TGTGCCAGCAGTCGGCACGTACGGATGAACACTGAAGCTTTCTTT. Translation: CASSRHVRMNTEAFF.

This clonotype occurred many times. The rearrangement links TRBV28 to TRBJ2-7, with unresolved D. The CDR3 is 13 residues long. Germline V gene sequence: CDR1 MDHEN, CDR2 SYDVKM. V was pared by 5 bases and J by 3 bases, with 11 bases between. The CDR3 is CASSPTPHYEQYF. The CDR3 nucleotides are TGTGCCAGCAGTCCCACCCCCCACTACGAGCAGTACTTC.

This clonotype was seen a handful of times. This rearrangement joins TRBV7-2 to TRBJ2-6; D uncertain. The CDR3 covers 16 residues. Trimming stripped 1 base from V and 2 bases from J, with 9 bases between. Germline CDR1 is SGHTA and CDR2 is FQGNSA. CDR3 bases: TGTGCCAGCAGCTTAGATGGCCGACCTGGGGCCAACGTCCTGACTTTC. Its translation: CASSLDGRPGANVLTF.

The rearrangement joins TRBV18 to TRBJ2-4, with no clear D. V lost 3 bases to trimming and J lost 0 bases, with 6 bases between them. CDR3 size: 14 residues. CDR1 and CDR2 from the germline V gene are KGHSH and LQKENI. The CDR3 is CASSPDPAKNIQYF. The CDR3 DNA follows: TGTGCCAGCTCACCCGACCCAGCCAAAAACATTCAGTACTTC.

The rearrangement links TRBV6-5 to TRBJ1-6; possibly TRBD1 for D (5 bases). Germline values: CDR1 MNHEY, CDR2 SVGAGI. This CDR3 has 16 amino acids. Trimming pared 0 bases from V and 0 bases from J, leaving 6 bases between. The CDR3 region is CASSYSDSSYNSPLHF. In DNA, the CDR3 is TGTGCCAGCAGTTACTCCGACAGCTCCTATAATTCACCCCTCCACTTT.

In this sample, this clonotype turned up many times. The chain recombines TRBV5-4 with TRBJ1-2, with 7 bases fitting TRBD1. The germline gives CDR1 SGHNT, CDR2 YYREEE (reference sequence). The CDR3 extends over 13 amino acids. Unmatched junction bases numbered 6, after V lost 4 bases and J lost 6 bases. CDR3 nucleotide sequence: TGTGCCAGCAGCCTAAGACAGGGAGATGGCTACACCTTC. Translation: CASSLRQGDGYTF.

There are a few counts of this clonotype. V and J are TRBV20-1 and TRBJ2-3; a possible D gene is TRBD2 (6 bases). Germline CDR1 reads DFQATT; CDR2 reads SNEGSKA (reference sequence). The CDR3 is 15 residues long. Trimming stripped 6 bases from V and 2 bases from J, with 18 bases between. CDR3 sequence: CSAHAYGGFTDTQYF. DNA for the CDR3: TGCAGTGCCCACGCCTACGGGGGATTCACAGATACGCAGTATTTT.

The chain has TRBV7-9 and TRBJ2-2, with TRBD2 as a possible D gene (5 bases). There are 15 residues in the CDR3. The germline V gene has CDR1 SEHNR and CDR2 FQNEAQ (reference sequence). The V end was cut by 8 bases, the J end by 0 bases, with 13 bases between. CDR3 in amino acids: CASSTPGSNTGELFF. The DNA for the CDR3 is TGTGCCAGCTCCACGCCGGGATCGAACACCGGGGAGCTGTTTTTT. The whole variable domain, remainder taken from reference TRBV7-9 and TRBJ2-2, is DTGVSQNPRHKITKRGQNVTFRCDPISEHNRLYWYRQTLGQGPEFLTYFQNEAQLEKSRLLSDRFSAERPKGSFSTLEIQRTEQGDSAMYLCASSTPGSNTGELFFGEGSRLTVL.